This T cell receptor (beta chain) was sequenced for a study of blood T cells in healthy people across ages. PCR was performed a second time for about 6 to 11 cycles using a sample-barcoded 5' primer and a J-beta primer mix. TCRdb re-called the 5' RACE reads with MiXCR, one entry per CDR3 protein. The data show fewer than 1,200,000 distinct CDR3 sequences, almost 25% seen once. This clonotype was counted a few times. Its specificity is not known. This CDR3 region has 16 residues. CDR1 is DFQATT and CDR2 is SNEGSKA in the germline V gene (reference sequence). Findings and limits, study-wide: Naive and antigen-experienced cells could not be conclusively compared, given unsorted PBMCs.

These data also featured in a second study, about T cells of mothers and their children. This second study says: It was through the M1S primer of the second PCR that sample barcodes and 2-4 random nucleotides were added.

The sequenced material came from blood. The chain recombines TRBV20-1 with TRBJ2-5, with TRBD2 as a possible D gene (5 bases). The end of the DNA is better explained by TRBJ2-1, so the J call may be wrong. This receptor was identified in a girl between 2 and 10 years old in good health. The CDR3 region is CSARKQEAEAYNEQFF. For the CDR3, the DNA is TGCAGTGCTAGGAAGCAGGAGGCAGAAGCCTACAATGAGCAGTTCTTC.